What follows describes a single T cell receptor beta chain. Its antigen remains unidentified. Unmatched junction bases numbered 3, after V lost 2 bases and J lost 1 base. CDR3 length equals 14 residues. Germline lookup yields CDR1 GTSNPN and CDR2 SVGIG (reference sequence). This entry belongs to a study of cytomegalovirus exposure and HLA in healthy donors. Broader study findings: Analysis was carried out at a later point, and it linked a missense DCLRE1C variant to TCR beta V- and J-gene trimming. A later analysis reportedly found fewer N-insertions in an Asian-associated ancestry cluster than the roughly 670-donor mean.

This PCR relied on a set of 60 Vbeta primers and 13 Jbeta primers. TCRdb's table, derived via immunoSEQ multiplex PCR, lists solely in-frame clones and lacks some. The data show some 200,000 clones, around 80% seen once. This rearrangement joins TRBV30 to TRBJ2-3; 7 nucleotides match TRBD2. Sequenced material: PBMCs. This TCR came from a boy between 2 and 10 years old in good health and CMV-seronegative. In DNA form, the CDR3 reads TGTGCCTGGAGTCAGCGGGACCGCACAGATACGCAGTATTTT. Its translation is CAWSQRDRTDTQYF.